One and the same sample provided the 4 T cell receptor beta chains below, sequenced in a study of beta chain features in type 1 diabetes. Their cognate antigens are unknown. Reverse transcription of all isolated RNA meant that expressed TCRB transcripts were sequenced. The assay was immunoSEQ multiplex PCR, and TCRdb's table has in-frame clones only and misses some. The repertoire holds hundreds of thousands of clones, with more than 13% as singletons. Broader study findings: Shorter TCRB CDR3s, moderately but significantly so, marked every one of the four CD4+ subsets in Type 1 diabetes patients.

Sequenced input: naive CD4+ T cells from blood. All receptors come from a man aged 18 to 29 with type 1 diabetes.

V usage is TRBV30 and J usage is TRBJ2-1, with 7 bases that match TRBD1. The V gene end was trimmed by 5 bases and the J gene end by 2 bases; junction bases not matched to a gene: 6. This CDR3 comprises 14 residues. Germline loops: CDR1 GTSNPN, CDR2 SVGIG (reference sequence). The CDR3 nucleotides read TGTGCCTGGTCGGGGACAGCTCCCTACAATGAGCAGTTCTTC. This translates into CAWSGTAPYNEQFF.

The V and J genes are TRBV29-1 and TRBJ1-1; the D gene is possibly TRBD1 (5 bases). The CDR3 covers 14 residues. Trimming removed 4 bases at V and 0 bases at J, with 12 bases between. Germline-derived CDR1 and CDR2 are SQVTM and ANQGSEA. In DNA form, the CDR3 reads TGCAGCGTTGGGGACGGTTATATGAACACTGAAGCTTTCTTT. It yields the protein CSVGDGYMNTEAFF. Based on the CDR3 plus reference TRBV29-1 and TRBJ1-1, the full variable domain is SAVISQKPSRDICQRGTSLTIQCQVDSQVTMMFWYRQQPGQSLTLIATANQGSEATYESGFVIDKFPISRPNLTFSTLTVSNMSPEDSSIYLCSVGDGYMNTEAFFGQGTRLTVV.

This rearrangement joins TRBV30 to TRBJ2-7; D is possibly TRBD2 (5 bases). Per the germline V gene, CDR1 is GTSNPN and CDR2 is SVGIG (reference sequence). The CDR3 loop spans 12 amino acids. The V and J ends lost 0 bases and 6 bases respectively, with 9 bases between them. In nucleotides, the CDR3 is TGTGCCTGGAGTGTAAGAGGGCGCGAGCAGTACTTC. The encoded protein is CAWSVRGREQYF.

In regard to this clone: The same CDR3 arises from other DNA sequences in this sample as well. J is TRBJ2-7 and V is TRBV20-1; D gene uncertain. Trimming pared 2 bases from V and 4 bases from J, leaving 6 bases between. There are 11 residues in the CDR3. Germline CDR1 and CDR2: DFQATT and SNEGSKA (reference sequence). The CDR3 nucleotides are TGCAGTGCTAGAACCGGGTACGAGCAGTACTTC. Protein product: CSARTGYEQYF.